The 24 T cell receptor beta chains in this list originate from one sample, sequenced in a study of a mutant IDH1 vaccine in newly diagnosed glioma. No antigens are known for them. As for time point: week 47, end of study. With topical imiquimod, each dose of the vaccine consisted of 300 ug of mutant IDH1 20-mer peptide. Sequencing used immunoSEQ multiplex PCR; TCRdb keeps in-frame clones, though not all of them. The data contain roughly 56,000 clones, 76% of them singletons. The material was PBMCs, obtained from a glioma patient whose treatment included an IDH1 peptide vaccine. These receptors were taken from a woman in her thirties or forties with glioma. Some clones in this sample may be carry-over from other donors' samples.

This sequence joins TRBV27 and TRBJ2-7; D might be TRBD1 (5 bases). The germline V and J ends were trimmed by 3 bases and 5 bases, with 11 bases remaining between them. This CDR3 spans 13 amino acids. In germline, CDR1 is MNHEY, CDR2 SMNVEV (reference sequence). The CDR3 nucleotides read TGTGCCAGCAGTTTGTGGTTAGGGGACGAGCAGTACTTC. It encodes CASSLWLGDEQYF.

This clone was observed a handful of times. This specimen includes other DNA sequences encoding the same CDR3. CDR3 DNA: TGTGCCAGCAGTGAAAGTCGGCAGCTCTATGGCTACACCTTC. This sequence encodes CASSESRQLYGYTF. The genes are TRBV2 and TRBJ1-2; D not certain. The germline CDR1 and CDR2 sequences are SNHLY and FYNNEI. V shed 2 bases and J shed 4 bases, with 11 bases lying between them. There are 14 residues in the CDR3. Variable domain in full (rest from reference TRBV2 and TRBJ1-2): EPEVTQTPSHQVTQMGQEVILRCVPISNHLYFYWYRQILGQKVEFLVSFYNNEISEKSEIFDDQFSVERPDGSNFTLKIRSTKLEDSAMYFCASSESRQLYGYTFGSGTRLTVV.

This chain connects TRBV7-9 to TRBJ1-3, with 8 bases lining up with TRBD1. The V and J ends lost 4 bases and 0 bases, in that order; junction bases with no gene match: 14. The CDR3 spans 19 residues. CDR1 and CDR2 (germline): SEHNR, FQNEAQ (reference sequence). The DNA of the CDR3 is TGTGCCAGCAGCTCCCCAGCCGGGACAGGTTCCTACTCTGGAAACACCATATATTTT. This encodes CASSSPAGTGSYSGNTIYF.

There are a few counts of this clone. The chain employs TRBV29-1 and TRBJ1-1, with 7 bases that match TRBD1. The germline CDR1 and CDR2 sequences are SQVTM and ANQGSEA. V was pared by 3 bases and J by 4 bases, with 8 bases of the junction left unmatched. The CDR3 spans 14 residues. The CDR3 nucleotides read TGCAGCGTTGACACGACAGGGCACAGCACTGAAGCTTTCTTT. It specifies CSVDTTGHSTEAFF.

J is TRBJ1-5 and V is TRBV6-1, with D possibly being TRBD1 (5 bases). Germline V CDR1 and CDR2: MNHNS, SASEGT. V lost 8 bases to trimming and J lost 7 bases, with 15 bases between them. The CDR3 sequence is 13 residues long. The CDR3 is CASCMGGEQPQHF. DNA of the CDR3: TGTGCCAGCTGCATGGGAGGGGAACAGCCCCAGCATTTT.

The chain couples TRBV2 to TRBJ1-4; TRBD1 matches 8 bases. With V trimmed by 6 bases and J by 14 bases, 8 bases remained unmatched. Germline V gives CDR1 SNHLY, CDR2 FYNNEI. The CDR3 has 12 amino acids. Written as DNA, the CDR3 is TGTGCCAGCAGATACACAGGGGGTAATCTGTTTTTT. It translates to CASRYTGGNLFF. Filled out from reference TRBV2 and TRBJ1-4, the complete variable domain reads EPEVTQTPSHQVTQMGQEVILRCVPISNHLYFYWYRQILGQKVEFLVSFYNNEISEKSEIFDDQFSVERPDGSNFTLKIRSTKLEDSAMYFCASRYTGGNLFFGSGTQLSVL.

This clone was seen just once. J is TRBJ1-6 and V is TRBV5-5; D remains ambiguous. Trimming stripped 3 bases from V and 14 bases from J, with 15 bases between. The germline CDR1 and CDR2 sequences are SGHKS and YYEKEE (reference sequence). The CDR3 extends over 13 amino acids. The chain's CDR3 is CASSYDPLETLHF. In nucleotides, the CDR3 is TGTGCCAGCAGCTACGACCCCCTTGAGACCCTCCACTTT.

The chain couples TRBV10-2 to TRBJ1-4; D is perhaps TRBD1 (6 bases). The CDR3 spans 13 residues. Germline V lookup: CDR1 WSHSY, CDR2 SAAADI. Trimming shortened V by 2 bases and J by 7 bases, and 8 bases separated the two germline ends. The CDR3 bases are TGCGCCAGCAGTGAGCAGGGGAGTGAAAAACTGTTTTTT. It is translated as CASSEQGSEKLFF.

The chain couples TRBV5-1 to TRBJ1-1; D uncertain. The germline CDR1 and CDR2 sequences are SGHRS and YFSETQ. The CDR3 contains 13 residues. V shed 6 bases and J shed 4 bases, with 13 bases lying between them. The CDR3 sequence: CASMANTATEAFF. In nucleotides, the CDR3 is TGCGCCAGCATGGCGAACACCGCCACTGAAGCTTTCTTT.

The chain recombines TRBV9 with TRBJ2-1; D not resolved. Germline V gene data show CDR1 as SGDLS and CDR2 as YYNGEE. V dropped 1 base and J dropped 7 bases, with 12 bases sitting between them. The length of the CDR3 is 14 residues. CDR3 sequence: CASSVQDGRNEQFF. The CDR3 DNA reads TGTGCCAGCAGCGTACAGGACGGGCGGAATGAGCAGTTCTTC.

This sequence joins TRBV5-4 and TRBJ2-2; D unclear. V lost 4 bases and J lost 1, with 5 bases in between. The CDR3 is made up of 13 amino acids. Germline CDR1 SGHNT, CDR2 YYREEE (reference sequence). CDR3 nucleotide sequence: TGTGCCAGCAGCCCAAAGAACACCGGGGAGCTGTTTTTT. Translated: CASSPKNTGELFF.

The V and J genes are TRBV7-6 and TRBJ1-1; maybe TRBD1 (5 bases). The CDR3 runs 15 residues. V lost 5 bases and J lost 0, with 13 bases in between. Germline CDR1 reads SGHVS; CDR2 reads FNYEAQ. Written as DNA, the CDR3 is TGTGCCAGCAGCGAAACCCGGGACCTGAACACTGAAGCTTTCTTT. It is translated as CASSETRDLNTEAFF.

The chain has TRBV7-9 and TRBJ2-7, with 9 bases lining up with TRBD1. The V and J ends lost 5 bases and 7 bases, in that order; junction bases with no gene match: 3. Germline CDR1 is SEHNR and CDR2 is FQNEAQ (reference sequence). The CDR3 has 12 amino acids. The CDR3 is CASSPQGAEQYF. In DNA form, the CDR3 reads TGTGCCAGCAGCCCACAGGGGGCTGAGCAGTACTTC.

The rearrangement joins TRBV7-8 to TRBJ2-5; TRBD2 aligns across 15 bases. V gave up 1 base and J gave up 3 bases; unmatched junction bases: 9. The CDR3 runs to 19 residues. CDR1 SGHVS and CDR2 FQNEAQ come from the germline V gene. CDR3 nucleotides: TGTGCCAGCAGCTTAGGACCGGGGACTAGCGGGGGGTTGGAAGAGACCCAGTACTTC. Its translation: CASSLGPGTSGGLEETQYF.

The DNA of the CDR3 is TGCGCCAGCAGCTCGGACGGACCGAACACTGAAGCTTTCTTT. Translating it yields CASSSDGPNTEAFF. The chain joins TRBV5-1 to TRBJ1-1; D gene ambiguous. The CDR3 length is 14 residues. Germline V lookup: CDR1 SGHRS, CDR2 YFSETQ. The V end was cut by 3 bases, the J end by 1 base, with 10 bases between.

The rearrangement uses TRBV7-8 and TRBJ2-6; D is unclear. CDR1 and CDR2 (germline): SGHVS, FQNEAQ. CDR3 length: 16 amino acids. The V end was cut by 4 bases, the J end by 2 bases, with 12 bases between. This CDR3 reads CASSSPVQAGANVLTF. CDR3 nucleotides: TGTGCCAGCAGCTCCCCAGTGCAGGCTGGGGCCAACGTCCTGACTTTC.

J is TRBJ2-5 and V is TRBV5-4; D is possibly TRBD2 (6 bases). Germline V gene lookup returns CDR1 SGHNT and CDR2 YYREEE (reference sequence). Trimming removed 3 bases at V and 2 bases at J, with 17 bases between. This CDR3 contains 16 residues. The CDR3 DNA sequence: TGTGCCAGCAGCTCCCGTAAGGCGGGGCGGCAAGAGACCCAGTACTTC. This codes for CASSSRKAGRQETQYF.

The rearrangement links TRBV6-5 to TRBJ1-5; D call uncertain. Trimming pared 4 bases from V and 0 bases from J, leaving 10 bases between. The CDR3 is 15 residues long. CDR1 and CDR2 from the germline V gene are MNHEY and SVGAGI. The CDR3 DNA is TGTGCCAGCAGTTGGAAGCGGGGTAGCAATCAGCCCCAGCATTTT. Translating it yields CASSWKRGSNQPQHF.

This clone showed up just a few times. The rearrangement joins TRBV12-5 to TRBJ1-2; 8 bases match TRBD1. The CDR3 is 15 amino acids. CDR1 is LGHNT and CDR2 is FRNRAP in the germline V gene. The V segment lost 1 base and the J segment 6 bases; nucleotides outside the gene matches: 7. The CDR3 bases are TGTGCTAGTGGTTTGGCAAGACCGGGACAGGATGGCTACACCTTC. Amino acid sequence: CASGLARPGQDGYTF.

In DNA form, the CDR3 reads TGTGCCAGCAAACAGGGGGGCCATGATTCACCCCTCCACTTT. Its translation: CASKQGGHDSPLHF. This chain links TRBV25-1 with TRBJ1-6; TRBD1 agrees at 8 bases. The CDR3 consists of 14 residues. Germline V CDR1 and CDR2: MGHDK, SYGVNS. V shed 7 bases and J 8 bases; nucleotides not matched to a gene: 7.

The table lists this clone with a count of one. The V gene is TRBV9, the J gene TRBJ2-3; TRBD2 matches at 9 bases. CDR3 length: 17 residues. The trim removed 3 bases at V and 3 bases at J, leaving 11 bases unmatched. Germline lookup yields CDR1 SGDLS and CDR2 YYNGEE. CDR3 amino acids: CASSAPRERGETDTQYF. The DNA for the CDR3 is TGTGCCAGCAGCGCCCCCCGGGAGCGGGGGGAAACAGATACGCAGTATTTT.

CDR3 region: CASSFMTVNTEAFF. The CDR3 DNA is TGTGCCAGCAGCTTTATGACCGTGAACACTGAAGCTTTCTTT. The V call is TRBV7-3, the J call TRBJ1-1; D is undetermined. The CDR3 runs 14 residues. V was clipped by 3 bases and J by 0 bases, with 8 bases between them. From germline, CDR1 is SGHTA and CDR2 FQGTGA.

The chain has TRBV5-1 and TRBJ1-3, with D perhaps TRBD1 (5 bases). Germline CDR1 SGHRS, CDR2 YFSETQ. The CDR3 consists of 15 residues. Between the trimmed V and J ends, which lost 0 bases and 0 bases, there was a span of 7 bases. The CDR3 coding sequence is TGCGCCAGCAGCTTGGGGACAAGCTCTGGAAACACCATATATTTT. The encoded protein is CASSLGTSSGNTIYF.

The gene calls are TRBV10-3 and TRBJ2-3, with D tentatively TRBD1 (5 bases). Trimming removed 10 bases from V and 3 bases from J, with 17 bases in between. The CDR3 is 14 amino acids. The germline V gene encodes CDR1 ENHRY and CDR2 SYGVKD. The CDR3 sequence: CATRAGVITDTQYF. The DNA of the CDR3 is TGTGCCACCAGGGCTGGCGTGATAACAGATACGCAGTATTTT.